This entry describes one TCR beta chain. Antigen specificity is unknown. This sample stems from a study of cytomegalovirus exposure and HLA in healthy donors. Whole-study context: From HLA-typed donors, an early data release held roughly 80 million unique TCRs. General study results and limits: An observed cluster of highly shared sequence variants was recorded as a likely sequencing artifact. Sequences of the TCR beta chain were said to predict the HLA-A and HLA-B alleles of most subjects accurately. Segments of the TCR beta V type were, in most cases, productive about 87% or about 30% of the time in an earlier analysis.

PCR primers comprised 60 Vbeta and 13 Jbeta primers. The method was immunoSEQ multiplex PCR; TCRdb's version includes in-frame clones alone and lacks a portion of them. The sample holds a few hundred thousand clones, 81% seen once. Germline V CDR1 and CDR2: KGHSH, LQKENI. There are 14 residues in the CDR3. V gave up 6 bases and J gave up 4 bases; unmatched junction bases: 5. This receptor was obtained from an older woman in good health and CMV-seropositive. Sequencing was done on a sample of PBMCs. J is TRBJ2-5 and V is TRBV18; 10 positions agree with TRBD1. For the CDR3, the DNA is TGTGCCAGCTCCCGGGACAGGGGAGGAGAGACCCAGTACTTC. Its translation: CASSRDRGGETQYF.